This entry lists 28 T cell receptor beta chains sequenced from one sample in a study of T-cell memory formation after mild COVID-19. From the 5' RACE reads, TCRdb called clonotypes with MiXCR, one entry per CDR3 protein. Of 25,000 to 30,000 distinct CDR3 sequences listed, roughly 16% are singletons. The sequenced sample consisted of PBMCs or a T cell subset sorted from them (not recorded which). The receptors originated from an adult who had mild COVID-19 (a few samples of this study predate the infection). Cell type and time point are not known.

This chain's CDR3 is CASSADRVWDNEQFF. DNA for the CDR3: TGTGCCAGCAGTGCGGACAGGGTCTGGGATAATGAGCAGTTCTTC. The genes are TRBV6-2 or TRBV6-3 and TRBJ2-1; 8 nucleotides match TRBD1. Germline lookup yields CDR1 MNHEY and CDR2 SVGEGT. Losses at the gene ends were 5 bases for V and 7 bases for J; bases not matched to a gene: 10. This CDR3 contains 15 residues.

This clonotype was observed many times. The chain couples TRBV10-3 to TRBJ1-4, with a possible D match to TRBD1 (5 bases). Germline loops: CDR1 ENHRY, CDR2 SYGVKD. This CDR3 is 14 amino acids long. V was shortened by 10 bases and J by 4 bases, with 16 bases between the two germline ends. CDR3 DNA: TGTGCCAATTTTTCGGGCAGGGATAATGAAAAACTGTTTTTT. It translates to CANFSGRDNEKLFF.

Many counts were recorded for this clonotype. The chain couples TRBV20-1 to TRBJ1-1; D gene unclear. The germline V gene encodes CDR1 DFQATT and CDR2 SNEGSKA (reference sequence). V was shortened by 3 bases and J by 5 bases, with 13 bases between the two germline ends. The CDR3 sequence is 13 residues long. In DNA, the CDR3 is TGCAGTGCTAGCACGGGCACTCTGACTGAAGCTTTCTTT. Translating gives CSASTGTLTEAFF.

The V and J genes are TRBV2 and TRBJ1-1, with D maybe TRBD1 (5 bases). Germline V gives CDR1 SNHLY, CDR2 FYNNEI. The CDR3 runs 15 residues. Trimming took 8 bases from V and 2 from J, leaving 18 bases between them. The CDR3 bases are TGTGCCAGCCACCCCCAGGGATCGCGAAACACTGAAGCTTTCTTT. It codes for CASHPQGSRNTEAFF.

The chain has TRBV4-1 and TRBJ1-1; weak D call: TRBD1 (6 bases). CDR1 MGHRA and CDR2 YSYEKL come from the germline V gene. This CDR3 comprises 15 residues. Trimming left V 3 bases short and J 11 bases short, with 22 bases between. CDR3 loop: CASSHGPQGPFDAFF. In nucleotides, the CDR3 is TGCGCCAGCAGCCACGGCCCGCAGGGGCCGTTTGACGCTTTCTTT.

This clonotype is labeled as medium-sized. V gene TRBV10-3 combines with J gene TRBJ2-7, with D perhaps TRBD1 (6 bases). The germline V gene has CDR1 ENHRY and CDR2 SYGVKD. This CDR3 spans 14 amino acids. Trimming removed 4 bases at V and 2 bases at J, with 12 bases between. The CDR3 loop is CAISGRDTTYEQYF. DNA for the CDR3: TGTGCCATCAGTGGCCGGGACACGACCTACGAGCAGTACTTC.

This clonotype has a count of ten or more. The CDR3 region has the DNA TGCGCCAGCAGCCGGACTAGCGGAGCTAAGAATGAGCAGTTCTTC. Its protein product is CASSRTSGAKNEQFF. V gene TRBV4-3 combines with J gene TRBJ2-1, with TRBD2 matching 10 bases. Germline V gene sequence: CDR1 LGHNA, CDR2 YSLEER. The ends lost 4 bases at V and 7 bases at J; junction bases unmatched: 7. The CDR3 spans 15 residues.

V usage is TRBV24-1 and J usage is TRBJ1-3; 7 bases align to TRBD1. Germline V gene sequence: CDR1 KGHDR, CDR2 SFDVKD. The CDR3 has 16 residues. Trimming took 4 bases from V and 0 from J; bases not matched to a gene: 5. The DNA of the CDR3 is TGTGCCACCAGTGACGACCGACAGGGCTCTGGAAACACCATATATTTT. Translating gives CATSDDRQGSGNTIYF.

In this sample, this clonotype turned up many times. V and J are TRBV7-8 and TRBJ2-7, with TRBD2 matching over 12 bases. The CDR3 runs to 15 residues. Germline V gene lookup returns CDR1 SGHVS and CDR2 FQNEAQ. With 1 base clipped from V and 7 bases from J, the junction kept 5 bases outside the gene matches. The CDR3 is CASSLVGLAGREQYF. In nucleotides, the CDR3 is TGTGCCAGCAGCTTAGTCGGACTAGCGGGAAGGGAGCAGTACTTC.

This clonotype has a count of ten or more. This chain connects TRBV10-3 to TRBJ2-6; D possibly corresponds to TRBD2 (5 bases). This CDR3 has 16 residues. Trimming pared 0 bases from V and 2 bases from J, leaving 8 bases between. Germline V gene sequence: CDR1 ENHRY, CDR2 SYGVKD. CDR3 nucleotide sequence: TGTGCCATCAGTGAGTCCGGGGTGACTGGGGCCAACGTCCTGACTTTC. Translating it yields CAISESGVTGANVLTF.

CDR3 DNA: TGTGCCAGCAGCTTTGGGCAGGGGGTAGGATATGACACTGAAGCTTTCTTT. Translation: CASSFGQGVGYDTEAFF. J is TRBJ1-1 and V is TRBV7-9; the match to TRBD1 covers 7 bases. CDR1 is SEHNR, CDR2 FQNEAQ, per germline (reference sequence). This CDR3 has 17 residues. V dropped 3 bases and J dropped 3; count of bases not matched to a gene: 13.

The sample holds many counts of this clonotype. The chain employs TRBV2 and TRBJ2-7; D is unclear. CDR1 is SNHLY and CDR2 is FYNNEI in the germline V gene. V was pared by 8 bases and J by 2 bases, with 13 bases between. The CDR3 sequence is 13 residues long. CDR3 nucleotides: TGTGCCAGCTCCCGACCAGGAGCCTACGAGCAGTACTTC. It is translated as CASSRPGAYEQYF.

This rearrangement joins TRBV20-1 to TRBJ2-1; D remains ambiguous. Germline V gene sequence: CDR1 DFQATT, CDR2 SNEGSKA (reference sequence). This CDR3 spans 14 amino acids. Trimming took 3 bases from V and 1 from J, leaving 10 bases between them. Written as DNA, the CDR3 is TGCAGTGCTAGGTCCCTTTGGTCCTACAATGAGCAGTTCTTC. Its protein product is CSARSLWSYNEQFF.

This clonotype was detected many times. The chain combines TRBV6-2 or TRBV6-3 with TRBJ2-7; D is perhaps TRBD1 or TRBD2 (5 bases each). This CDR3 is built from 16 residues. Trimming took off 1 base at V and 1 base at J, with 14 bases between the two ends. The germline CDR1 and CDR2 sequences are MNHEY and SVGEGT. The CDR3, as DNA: TGTGCCAGCAGTTACTACCGGGGCCAGGTTTCCTACGAGCAGTACTTC. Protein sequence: CASSYYRGQVSYEQYF.

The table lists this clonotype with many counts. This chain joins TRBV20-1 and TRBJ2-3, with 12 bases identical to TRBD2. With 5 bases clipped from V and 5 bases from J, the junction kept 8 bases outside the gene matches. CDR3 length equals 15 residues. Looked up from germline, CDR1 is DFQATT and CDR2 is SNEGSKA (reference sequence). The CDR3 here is CSAEASGRAIDTQYF. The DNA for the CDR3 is TGCAGTGCTGAAGCTAGCGGGAGGGCGATAGATACGCAGTATTTT.

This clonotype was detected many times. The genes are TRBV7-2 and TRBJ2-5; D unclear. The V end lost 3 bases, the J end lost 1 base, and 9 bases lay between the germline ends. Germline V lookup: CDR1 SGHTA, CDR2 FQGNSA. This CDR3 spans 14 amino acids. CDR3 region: CASSFIPLQETQYF. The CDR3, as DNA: TGTGCCAGCAGCTTTATCCCCCTCCAAGAGACCCAGTACTTC.

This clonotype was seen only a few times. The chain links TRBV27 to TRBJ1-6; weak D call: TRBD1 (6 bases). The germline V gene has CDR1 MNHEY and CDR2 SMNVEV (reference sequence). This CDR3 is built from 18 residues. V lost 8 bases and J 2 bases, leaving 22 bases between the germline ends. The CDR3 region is CASCRGAGGGTYNSPLHF. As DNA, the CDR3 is TGTGCCAGCTGCCGGGGTGCGGGGGGCGGCACCTATAATTCACCCCTCCACTTT.

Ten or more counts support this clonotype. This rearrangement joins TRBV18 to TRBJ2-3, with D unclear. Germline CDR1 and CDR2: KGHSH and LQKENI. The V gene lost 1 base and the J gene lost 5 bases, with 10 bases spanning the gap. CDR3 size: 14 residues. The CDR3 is CASSPQGKGDTQYF. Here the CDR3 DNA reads TGTGCCAGCTCACCACAGGGCAAGGGAGATACGCAGTATTTT.

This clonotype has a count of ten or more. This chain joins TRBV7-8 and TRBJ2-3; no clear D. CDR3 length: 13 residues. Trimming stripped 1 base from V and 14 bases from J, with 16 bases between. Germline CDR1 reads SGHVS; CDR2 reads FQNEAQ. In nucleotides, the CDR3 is TGTGCCAGCAGCTTAGAGGGCCCCTCCAATCGGTATTTT. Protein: CASSLEGPSNRYF. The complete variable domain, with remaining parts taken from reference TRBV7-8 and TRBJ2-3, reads GAGVSQSPRYKVAKRGQDVALRCDPISGHVSLFWYQQALGQGPEFLTYFQNEAQLDKSGLPSDRFFAERPEGSVSTLKIQRTQQEDSAVYLCASSLEGPSNRYFGPGTRLTVL.

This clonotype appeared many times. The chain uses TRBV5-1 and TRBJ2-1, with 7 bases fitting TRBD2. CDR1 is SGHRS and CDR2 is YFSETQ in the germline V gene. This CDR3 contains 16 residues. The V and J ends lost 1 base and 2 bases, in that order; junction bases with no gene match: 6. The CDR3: CASSLTPLAAYNEQFF. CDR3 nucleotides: TGCGCCAGCAGCTTGACCCCGCTAGCGGCCTACAATGAGCAGTTCTTC.

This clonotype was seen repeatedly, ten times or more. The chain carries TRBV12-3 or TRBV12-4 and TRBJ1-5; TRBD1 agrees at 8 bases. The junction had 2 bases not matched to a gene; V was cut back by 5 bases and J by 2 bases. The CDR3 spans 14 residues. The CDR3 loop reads CASSQGARNQPQHF. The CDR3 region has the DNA TGTGCCAGCAGTCAGGGGGCACGCAATCAGCCCCAGCATTTT.

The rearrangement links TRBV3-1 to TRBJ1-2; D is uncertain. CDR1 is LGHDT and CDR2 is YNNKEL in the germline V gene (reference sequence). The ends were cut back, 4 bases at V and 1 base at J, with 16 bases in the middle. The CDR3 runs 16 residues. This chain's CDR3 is CASSLTLSGYNYGYTF. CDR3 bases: TGTGCCAGCAGCCTAACGCTTTCGGGGTATAACTATGGCTACACCTTC.

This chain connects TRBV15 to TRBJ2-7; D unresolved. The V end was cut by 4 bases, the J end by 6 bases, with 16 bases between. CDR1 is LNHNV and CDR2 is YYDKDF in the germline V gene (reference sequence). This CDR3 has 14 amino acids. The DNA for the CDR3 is TGTGCCACCAGCAACGACCTACTTTCTAGCGAGCAGTACTTC. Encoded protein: CATSNDLLSSEQYF.

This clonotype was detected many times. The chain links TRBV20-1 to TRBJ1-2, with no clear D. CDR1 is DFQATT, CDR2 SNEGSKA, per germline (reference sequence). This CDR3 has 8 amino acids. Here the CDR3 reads CSGVGYTF. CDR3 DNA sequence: TGCAGCGGGGTTGGCTACACCTTC.

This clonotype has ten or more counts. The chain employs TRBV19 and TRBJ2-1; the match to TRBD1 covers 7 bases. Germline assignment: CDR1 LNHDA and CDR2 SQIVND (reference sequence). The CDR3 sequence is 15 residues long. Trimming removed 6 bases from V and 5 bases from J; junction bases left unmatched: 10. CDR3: CASRQLRGTDNEQFF. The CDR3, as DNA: TGTGCCAGTAGACAACTTAGAGGGACAGACAATGAGCAGTTCTTC.

DNA of the CDR3: TGTGCCAGCAGCTTAGGTAACACCGGGGAGCTGTTTTTT. Protein: CASSLGNTGELFF. The chain joins TRBV5-6 to TRBJ2-2; no clear D gene. The CDR3 spans 13 residues. Germline lookup yields CDR1 SGHDT and CDR2 YYEEEE. With 2 bases removed from V and 2 bases from J, the gap between germline ends came to 4 bases.

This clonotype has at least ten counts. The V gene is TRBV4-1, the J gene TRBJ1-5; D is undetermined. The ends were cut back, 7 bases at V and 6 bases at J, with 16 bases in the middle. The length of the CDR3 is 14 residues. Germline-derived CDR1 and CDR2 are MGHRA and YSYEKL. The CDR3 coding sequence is TGCGCCAGCAAAACCAAAACCGGAGGTCAGCCCCAGCATTTT. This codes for CASKTKTGGQPQHF.

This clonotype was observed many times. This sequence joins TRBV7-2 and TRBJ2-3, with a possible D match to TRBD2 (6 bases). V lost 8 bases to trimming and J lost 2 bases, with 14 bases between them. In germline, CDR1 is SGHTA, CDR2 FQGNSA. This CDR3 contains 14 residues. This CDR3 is CASCSRDFTDTQYF. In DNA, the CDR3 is TGTGCCAGCTGCTCCCGGGACTTCACAGATACGCAGTATTTT.